A selection of T cell receptor beta chains follows, all from one sample in a study of T cell responses to AZD1222 COVID-19 vaccine. This table comes from immunoSEQ multiplex PCR, and its TCRdb copy is limited to in-frame clones, with some not included. The data show 130,000 to 150,000 clones, around 91% seen once. The sequencing here drew on peripheral blood, taken on day 0 of AZD1222 vaccination. These receptors were obtained from an adult in good health. CDR3s include the opening cysteine and the closing phenylalanine or tryptophan. The order of the fields is V gene, clone size, J gene, D gene, CDR3 protein, CDR3 DNA. The D gene is left open where the match is weak. The size of a clone is reported for some rows only, either as once, few or many, or as a class for expanded clones.

>TRBV15|NA|TRBJ2-5|TRBD2
CATSRERGNVVRGGETQYF
TGTGCCACCAGCAGAGAGCGGGGTAACGTGGTACGGGGGGGAGAGACCCAGTACTTC
>TRBV7-2|NA|TRBJ2-5|NA
CASTSPGLQETQYF
TGTGCCAGCACCTCTCCCGGGCTCCAAGAGACCCAGTACTTC
>TRBV14|NA|TRBJ2-6|NA
CASSQDFGGANVLTF
TGTGCCAGCAGCCAAGACTTCGGTGGGGCCAACGTCCTGACTTTC
>TRBV10-2|NA|TRBJ1-1|NA
CASYSLLRTEAFF
TGCGCCAGCTACAGTCTTTTGCGGACTGAAGCTTTCTTT
>TRBV6-5|NA|TRBJ2-2|NA
CASSYSKTRAGELFF
TGTGCCAGCAGTTACTCGAAAACCAGAGCCGGGGAGCTGTTTTTT
>TRBV11-3|NA|TRBJ2-1|TRBD2
CASSFPPGAGADNEQFF
TGTGCCAGCAGCTTTCCCCCTGGTGCGGGAGCCGACAATGAGCAGTTCTTC
>TRBV19|NA|TRBJ1-1|TRBD1
CASSNRSPGTANTEAFF
TGTGCCAGTAGTAACCGATCCCCAGGGACAGCGAACACTGAAGCTTTCTTT
>TRBV7-8|few|TRBJ1-1|NA
CASSLESNTEAFF
TGTGCCAGCAGCCTCGAGTCGAACACTGAAGCTTTCTTT
>TRBV28|NA|TRBJ1-2|NA
CASTESDGYGYTF
TGTGCCAGCACCGAATCGGACGGCTATGGCTACACCTTC
>TRBV2|NA|TRBJ1-2|NA
CANAQEASNYGYTF
TGTGCCAACGCCCAGGAGGCCTCTAACTATGGCTACACCTTC
>TRBV27|NA|TRBJ2-3|TRBD2
CASSLTLAGRTDTQYF
TGTGCCAGCAGCCTAACCTTAGCGGGGCGCACAGATACGCAGTATTTT
>TRBV27|NA|TRBJ1-1|TRBD1
CASKATDRGQTEAFF
TGTGCCAGCAAGGCCACGGACAGGGGGCAGACTGAAGCTTTCTTT
>TRBV7-8|NA|TRBJ1-1|NA
CASSPRDTGTEAFF
TGTGCCAGCAGCCCCCGGGACACCGGGACTGAAGCTTTCTTT
>TRBV5-5|NA|TRBJ1-4|NA
CASSSGGGGVNEKLFF
TGTGCCAGCAGCTCGGGGGGAGGAGGAGTTAATGAAAAACTGTTTTTT
>TRBV27|NA|TRBJ1-5|NA
CASSFVGGVGNQPQHF
TGTGCCAGCAGTTTTGTGGGGGGAGTGGGCAATCAGCCCCAGCATTTT
>TRBV6-2/TRBV6-3|few|TRBJ2-5|TRBD2
CASSRRLAGSPGTQYF
TGTGCCAGCAGCCGCCGGCTAGCGGGGAGCCCAGGGACCCAGTACTTC
>TRBV3-1/TRBV3-2|NA|TRBJ1-2|NA
CASSLTQGNNGYTF
TGTGCCAGCAGCCTCACCCAGGGGAATAACGGCTACACCTTC
>TRBV12-3/TRBV12-4|NA|TRBJ2-1|NA
CASSLLRDSEQFF
TGTGCCAGCAGCTTACTTAGGGATTCTGAGCAGTTCTTC
>TRBV19|NA|TRBJ2-7|NA
CASSIFGVSGAKPQYF
TGTGCCAGTAGTATATTTGGGGTTAGCGGCGCAAAACCCCAGTACTTC
>TRBV3-1/TRBV3-2|NA|TRBJ2-6|NA
CASSHGANVLTF
TGTGCCAGCAGCCACGGGGCCAACGTCCTGACTTTC
>TRBV4-3|NA|TRBJ2-5|TRBD1
CASSQGDSDRGLLGETQYF
TGCGCCAGCAGCCAAGGGGATTCGGACAGGGGGCTTTTGGGCGAGACCCAGTACTTC
>TRBV7-2|NA|TRBJ2-1|TRBD1
CASTLTGGLNEQFF
TGTGCCAGCACCCTTACAGGGGGCCTCAATGAGCAGTTCTTC
>TRBV27|NA|TRBJ1-4|NA
CASSFLENEKLFF
TGTGCCAGCAGTTTTTTGGAAAATGAAAAACTGTTTTTT
>TRBV11-2|once|TRBJ2-3|TRBD2
CASSLGGGSTDTQYF
TGTGCCAGCAGCTTGGGCGGGGGAAGCACAGATACGCAGTATTTT
>TRBV6-6|NA|TRBJ2-7|TRBD1
CASSPQGAQDEQYF
TGTGCCAGCAGTCCACAGGGGGCGCAAGACGAGCAGTACTTC
>TRBV28|NA|TRBJ2-7|TRBD2
CASSLAGVTYEQYF
TGTGCCAGCAGTTTAGCGGGAGTCACCTACGAGCAGTACTTC
>TRBV6-2/TRBV6-3|NA|TRBJ2-4|NA
CASSYPDVAKNIQYF
TGTGCCAGCAGTTATCCGGACGTAGCCAAAAACATTCAGTACTTC
>TRBV7-8|NA|TRBJ1-3|NA
CASSLFSSGNTIYF
TGTGCCAGCAGCTTATTCAGCTCTGGAAACACCATATATTTT
>TRBV7-9|few|TRBJ1-1|NA
CASANTEAFF
TGTGCCAGCGCGAACACTGAAGCTTTCTTT
>TRBV27|few|TRBJ1-2|NA
CASSLRQSLGPIDGYTF
TGTGCCAGCAGTTTAAGGCAGTCACTAGGGCCTATTGATGGCTACACCTTC
>TRBV19|NA|TRBJ2-1|TRBD2
CASSIGGGGNEQFF
TGTGCCAGTAGTATTGGCGGGGGAGGCAATGAGCAGTTCTTC
>TRBV3-1/TRBV3-2|NA|TRBJ2-5|NA
CASSQARVQETQYF
TGTGCCAGCAGCCAAGCGAGGGTTCAAGAGACCCAGTACTTC
>TRBV28|NA|TRBJ2-7|TRBD1
CASRSPSGTGLFGEQYF
TGTGCCAGCCGTTCCCCTTCCGGGACAGGGCTTTTCGGCGAGCAGTACTTC
>TRBV20-1|NA|TRBJ1-4|TRBD1
CSASLRTGGGKLFF
TGCAGTGCTAGTCTTCGGACAGGGGGAGGAAAACTGTTTTTT
>TRBV7-9|NA|TRBJ2-1|TRBD2
CASSLSGGSYNEQFF
TGTGCCAGCAGCTTAAGCGGGGGGTCATACAATGAGCAGTTCTTC